What follows are 7 T cell receptor beta chains derived from one specimen sequenced in a study of blood T cell repertoires in COVID-19. Measured with immunoSEQ multiplex PCR; TCRdb has only the in-frame clones, and not every one. Of 250,000 to 350,000 clones detected, 70% to 85% appear once; the ten largest clones hold 1.4% to 1.5%. The source material was peripheral blood. The receptors here all came from a human donor with COVID-19, enrolled during active disease. The donor label of this sample is uncertain.

This chain uses TRBV3-1 (or the pseudogene TRBV3-2) with TRBJ2-1, with TRBD1 as a possible D gene (5 bases). Trimming stripped 4 bases from V and 8 bases from J, with 12 bases between. CDR3 length: 13 residues. Germline V gives CDR1 LGHDT, CDR2 YNNKEL (reference sequence). CDR3 sequence: CASSLLPGYEQFF. Here the CDR3 DNA reads TGTGCCAGCAGCCTCTTACCAGGGTATGAGCAGTTCTTC.

J is TRBJ1-2 and V is TRBV29-1; a weak D match, TRBD1 (6 bases). V gave up 4 bases and J gave up 5 bases, with 14 bases separating them. The CDR3 spans 13 residues. Looked up from germline, CDR1 is SQVTM and CDR2 is ANQGSEA. The CDR3 DNA reads as TGCAGCGTTGCTGAGGGCAGGGGATATGGCTACACCTTC. Translated, it gives CSVAEGRGYGYTF.

V usage is TRBV5-4 and J usage is TRBJ1-1; TRBD1 aligns across 9 bases. This CDR3 is built from 15 residues. Trimming at V came to 4 bases and at J to 0 bases, leaving 4 bases not matched to a gene. Germline V CDR1 and CDR2: SGHNT, YYREEE (reference sequence). The CDR3 bases are TGTGCCAGCAGCGGGACAGGGATCATGAACACTGAAGCTTTCTTT. It yields the protein CASSGTGIMNTEAFF.

The chain carries TRBV7-8 and TRBJ2-5; 10 bases align to TRBD2. The CDR3 runs to 16 residues. The germline V gene encodes CDR1 SGHVS and CDR2 FQNEAQ. Trimming at V came to 5 bases and at J to 5 bases, leaving 11 bases not matched to a gene. The CDR3 protein is CASSPGLARVGETQYF. As DNA, the CDR3 is TGTGCCAGCAGCCCGGGACTAGCGAGGGTGGGGGAGACCCAGTACTTC.

The sample holds many counts of this clone. The rearrangement links TRBV10-1 to TRBJ2-3, with D tentatively TRBD1 (5 bases). The CDR3 totals 15 residues. V gave up 7 bases and J gave up 4 bases, with 18 bases separating them. The V gene's germline CDR1 is WNHNN and CDR2 SYGVQD (reference sequence). DNA for the CDR3: TGCGCCAGCAAGGAATGTCCTCAGGGCCCAGATACGCAGTATTTT. It codes for CASKECPQGPDTQYF.

A note on this clone: Different DNA sequences within this sample yield the same CDR3. This chain joins TRBV10-3 and TRBJ2-1; 9 bases match TRBD2. CDR1 is ENHRY, CDR2 SYGVKD, per germline. After removal of 6 bases from V and 0 bases from J, the junction contained 6 bases not matched to a gene. The CDR3 sequence is 16 residues long. CDR3 in DNA: TGTGCCATCAGCAGACTAGCGGAAAGCTCCTACAATGAGCAGTTCTTC. This codes for CAISRLAESSYNEQFF.

The rearrangement links TRBV14 to TRBJ1-1; D remains ambiguous. The V end was cut by 2 bases, the J end by 5 bases, with 9 bases between. The germline CDR1 and CDR2 sequences are SGHDN and FVKESK. The CDR3 consists of 13 residues. CDR3 coding DNA: TGTGCCAGCAGCCAAAATGAGGGAACTGAAGCTTTCTTT. It translates to CASSQNEGTEAFF.